The present T cell receptor (beta chain) was sequenced within a study of blood T cell repertoires in COVID-19. Study as a whole: Samples representing acute and convalescent COVID-19 were sourced from the United States, Italy and Spain.

Clones were sequenced by immunoSEQ multiplex PCR, and TCRdb holds only the in-frame ones, with some missing. The table records about 65,000 clones, 85% to 95% of them present only once. Trimming pared 6 bases from V and 7 bases from J, leaving 15 bases between. Germline-derived CDR1 and CDR2 are MNHEY and SVGAGI. The CDR3 consists of 14 residues. This sequence was found in a man aged 65-85 years with active COVID-19. Sequenced material: peripheral blood. J is TRBJ1-4 and V is TRBV6-5; tentatively, D is TRBD1 (6 bases). The CDR3 region is CASSRGGRGEKLFF. The CDR3 bases are TGTGCCAGCAGCCGAGGGGGGAGGGGTGAAAAACTGTTTTTT.